The 9 T cell receptor beta chains below were found in one sample sequenced in a study of shared clonotypes between healthy human individuals. TCRdb keeps only in-frame clones here, not all; method: immunoSEQ multiplex PCR. The table includes about 2.4 million clones, just over 90% detected once. The source material was naive CD4+ T cells sorted from blood. Subset in this sample: CD45RA+ positively selected. These receptors were collected from a young man in good health.

V is TRBV18 and J is TRBJ1-1; 8 nucleotides match TRBD1. Germline loops: CDR1 KGHSH, CDR2 LQKENI. J was trimmed by 5 bases and V by 5 bases; bases with no gene match: 10. The CDR3 sequence is 15 residues long. The CDR3 bases are TGTGCCAGCTCATCTCAGGGGGCCCCGGGTACTGAAGCTTTCTTT. Encoded protein: CASSSQGAPGTEAFF.

Regarding this clone: The sample holds other DNA sequences that translate to the same CDR3. This chain joins TRBV5-1 and TRBJ2-3; D is perhaps TRBD2 (6 bases). Trimming pared 0 bases from V and 0 bases from J, leaving 8 bases between. Per germline, CDR1 SGHRS and CDR2 YFSETQ. The CDR3 runs to 15 residues. CDR3: CASSLDGGSTDTQYF. In DNA, the CDR3 is TGCGCCAGCAGCTTGGACGGAGGGAGCACAGATACGCAGTATTTT.

This chain joins TRBV19 and TRBJ1-6; D unresolved. The CDR3 totals 13 residues. V lost 0 bases to trimming and J lost 12 bases, with 9 bases between them. Germline CDR1 is LNHDA and CDR2 is SQIVND (reference sequence). CDR3 sequence reads: CASSIDGERPLHF. CDR3 sequence (DNA): TGTGCCAGTAGTATAGATGGGGAGAGACCCCTCCACTTT.

The CDR3 sequence is CASSEHRDLTTDTQYF. DNA for the CDR3: TGTGCCAGCAGTGAGCACCGGGACTTGACTACAGATACGCAGTATTTT. V and J are TRBV2 and TRBJ2-3, with D possibly being TRBD2 (6 bases). Germline V CDR1 and CDR2: SNHLY, FYNNEI. CDR3 length: 16 residues. V dropped 3 bases and J dropped 3 bases, with 16 bases sitting between them.

CDR3 sequence reads: CASSLTSESTDTQYF. CDR3 nucleotides: TGCGCCAGCAGCTTGACTAGCGAGAGCACAGATACGCAGTATTTT. V usage is TRBV5-1 and J usage is TRBJ2-3; TRBD2 aligns across 7 bases. CDR1 is SGHRS, CDR2 YFSETQ, per germline. The CDR3 is made up of 15 amino acids. V lost 1 base, J lost 0 bases, and 2 bases stayed unmatched.

This rearrangement joins TRBV7-2 to TRBJ2-5; D may be TRBD1 (5 bases). V was pared by 0 bases and J by 4 bases, with 12 bases between. CDR3 length equals 15 residues. CDR1 SGHTA and CDR2 FQGNSA come from the germline V gene. CDR3 in amino acids: CASSLAPERGETQYF. The CDR3 DNA follows: TGTGCCAGCAGCTTAGCGCCTGAAAGGGGAGAGACCCAGTACTTC.

This chain joins TRBV2 and TRBJ2-3, with D possibly matching TRBD1 (5 bases). The CDR3 spans 14 residues. Trimming pared 3 bases from V and 1 base from J, leaving 8 bases between. Germline assignment: CDR1 SNHLY and CDR2 FYNNEI. DNA of the CDR3: TGTGCCAGCAGTGATAAGGGGCGCACAGATACGCAGTATTTT. Translated, it gives CASSDKGRTDTQYF.

V and J are TRBV6-1 and TRBJ2-2, with TRBD2 identical over 12 bases. The CDR3 extends over 15 amino acids. Germline V CDR1 and CDR2: MNHNS, SASEGT. Trimming at V came to 3 bases and at J to 6 bases, leaving 2 bases not matched to a gene. CDR3 sequence: CASSETSGRSGELFF. CDR3 DNA sequence: TGTGCCAGCAGTGAGACTAGCGGGAGATCCGGGGAGCTGTTTTTT.

V gene TRBV5-4 combines with J gene TRBJ2-3; TRBD1 might be the D (5 bases). The V end was cut by 4 bases, the J end by 5 bases, with 11 bases between. The germline V gene encodes CDR1 SGHNT and CDR2 YYREEE (reference sequence). This CDR3 has 13 residues. CDR3 in amino acids: CASSPIGVDTQYF. CDR3 sequence (DNA): TGTGCCAGCAGCCCTATAGGGGTAGATACGCAGTATTTT.